The 5 T cell receptor beta chains presented below share a single source sample, sequenced in a study of blood T cells in healthy people across ages. A second PCR, run for roughly 7 to 12 cycles, used a sample-barcoded 5' primer plus a J-beta primer mix. Each CDR3 protein gets one entry after TCRdb re-called the 5' RACE reads with MiXCR. This table holds hundreds of thousands of distinct CDR3 sequences, under 45% found once. Specimen: blood. The origin of the receptors is a man in his fifties or sixties in good health.

In this sample, this clonotype turned up a few times. V usage is TRBV29-1 and J usage is TRBJ1-2; D possibly corresponds to TRBD1 (6 bases). The V end was cut by 6 bases, the J end by 4 bases, with 12 bases between. There are 12 residues in the CDR3. CDR1 and CDR2 from the germline V gene are SQVTM and ANQGSEA. The CDR3 sequence is CSVPTGSYGYTF. CDR3 sequence (DNA): TGCAGCGTCCCTACAGGGTCCTATGGCTACACCTTC.

The gene calls are TRBV2 and TRBJ2-1; D remains unclear. The germline gives CDR1 SNHLY, CDR2 FYNNEI. The CDR3 is 12 residues long. Trimming took 8 bases from V and 10 from J, leaving 15 bases between them. The CDR3 spells CASGLGSQEQFF. CDR3 DNA sequence: TGTGCCAGCGGCCTTGGGTCCCAAGAGCAGTTCTTC.

CDR3 sequence (DNA): TGTGCCAGCAGTTTAGACAGTAGAACACTCTATGGCTACACCTTC. Translated: CASSLDSRTLYGYTF. This sequence joins TRBV27 and TRBJ1-2, with D perhaps matching TRBD1 (5 bases). The CDR3 has 15 residues. V was pared by 2 bases and J by 4 bases, with 14 bases between. Germline values: CDR1 MNHEY, CDR2 SMNVEV (reference sequence).

This clonotype was seen only a few times. V usage is TRBV12-3 or TRBV12-4 and J usage is TRBJ1-5; the match to TRBD1 covers 7 bases. V shed 6 bases, J shed 0 bases, and the junction held 5 bases outside the gene matches. The CDR3 totals 15 residues. In DNA, the CDR3 is TGTGCCAGCAGCTATACAGGGGATAGCAATCAGCCCCAGCATTTT. Its protein product is CASSYTGDSNQPQHF.

The rearrangement joins TRBV4-1 to TRBJ2-4; possibly TRBD1 or TRBD2 for D (6 bases each). The J call may be incorrect, as the DNA end agrees better with TRBJ2-7. The CDR3 has 14 residues. Germline assignment: CDR1 MGHRA and CDR2 YSYEKL. DNA for the CDR3: TGCGCCAGCAGCCAAAGGGGGGCGGTTTACGAGCAGTACTTC. Translation gives CASSQRGAVYEQYF.